This T cell receptor beta chain was sequenced in a study of blood T cells in healthy people across ages. Study-wide points: Compared with aged donors, long-lived donors showed fewer expanded clones, suggesting selection.

Trimming cost V 6 bases and J 5 bases; bases outside gene matches: 6. The CDR3 is 13 amino acids. This clonotype was seen a few times. The antigen remains undetermined. A second PCR of roughly 7 to 11 cycles used a sample-barcoded 5' primer and a J-beta primer mix. Every cDNA molecule bore a tag from a template-switch adaptor containing 12 random nucleotides. A single record per CDR3 protein comes from TCRdb applying MiXCR to the 5' RACE reads. The sample contains around 1,700,000 distinct CDR3 sequences, 28% of which appear only once. The sequence came from a woman aged 25-40 years in good health. The chain recombines TRBV12-3 or TRBV12-4 with TRBJ2-5, with 7 bases fitting TRBD1. The sequenced material came from blood. CDR3 nucleotides: TGTGCCAGCAGAGAAACGACAGGGGAGACCCAGTACTTC. It specifies CASRETTGETQYF.